This T cell receptor beta chain was recorded in a study of blood T cell repertoires in COVID-19 (dated by TCRdb to 2018 to 2020). About the study as a whole: The collaborator samples originated in the United States, Italy and Spain and spanned the acute and convalescent phases of COVID-19. The material from the prospective study consisted of cDNA or gDNA derived from T cells, B-cell-depleted T cells, or PBMCs. The dataset comprised deeply sampled blood TCRbeta repertoires from subjects exposed to, actively infected with, or recovered from COVID-19. The repertoires were released in a freely available public database meant as a resource for research on the immune response to SARS-CoV-2. Samples were obtained from the ongoing ImmuneRACE study (first 160 participants) and from about 1,300 subjects provided by 6 global collaborators. Nearly every sample came with metadata listing a de-identified subject ID, COVID-19 status, age in years and sex. Where HLA class I and class II types were available, the types were taken from metadata supplied by the sample provider, not from assay-based typing.

TCRbeta CDR3 regions were amplified from genomic DNA by means of the immunoSEQ Assay, a bias-controlled multiplex PCR. As for the original processing: The number of nucleated cells in each sample was estimated from the amplification of reference gene primers within the assay. To quantify the absolute abundance of each unique TCRbeta CDR3 rearrangement, sequence reads were collapsed and filtered. For each sample, productive Simpson clonality was calculated as the square root of Simpson's diversity index over productive rearrangements. As stored in TCRdb, this immuneACCESS dataset retains in-frame rearrangements with V and J assigned. A fraction of the clones does not appear; measured against another copy, unresolved V genes explain less than half of the discrepancy, and the remainder lacks a known reason. From that table come the V and J calls and clone size; the DNA was used to work out D and trimming. The sample table contains about 150,000 clones; only one count was recorded for roughly 80% of them. Clones ranked in the top ten supply under 0.75% of the sample.

For this clone: The clone's antigen remains unknown. No much larger clone exists at a distance of one base, and base qualities are not known.

The collaborating institutions used their own protocols to collect whole blood in K2EDTA tubes. For TCRbeta analysis, collaborators shipped samples as frozen whole blood, isolated PBMCs, or DNA extracted from either of those sample types. Overall results and qualifications from the work: How much clinical and demographic metadata was included differed by source and by participant, and the metadata was provided uncurated.

The source is a man aged 55-75 years with acute or convalescent COVID-19. The specimen was peripheral blood.

The CDR3 protein is CASNAEGYGYTF. The sequence in DNA is TGTGCCAGCAACGCTGAGGGCTATGGCTACACCTTC. The rearrangement combines TRBV28 with TRBJ1-2; the D gene lacks a confident call. CDR1 and CDR2 are drawn from the germline V gene: MDHEN, SYDVKM. V is reduced by 7 bases and J by 4 bases, leaving a spacing of 10 bases between them. Including the terminal cysteine and phenylalanine, the CDR3 comprises 12 residues. CDR3 DNA only is kept here, 36 bases in frame from base 1.